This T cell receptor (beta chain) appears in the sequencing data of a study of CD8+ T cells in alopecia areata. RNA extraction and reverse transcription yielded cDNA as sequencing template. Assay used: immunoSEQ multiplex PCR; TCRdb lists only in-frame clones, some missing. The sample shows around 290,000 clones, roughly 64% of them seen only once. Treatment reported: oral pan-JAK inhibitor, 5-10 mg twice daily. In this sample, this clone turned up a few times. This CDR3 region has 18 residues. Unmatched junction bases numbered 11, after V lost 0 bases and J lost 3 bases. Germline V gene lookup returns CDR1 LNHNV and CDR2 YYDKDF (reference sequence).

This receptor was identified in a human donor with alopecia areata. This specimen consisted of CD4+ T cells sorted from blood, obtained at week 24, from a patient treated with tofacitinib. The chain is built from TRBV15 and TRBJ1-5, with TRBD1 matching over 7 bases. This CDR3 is CATSRDPRRTGYNQPQHF. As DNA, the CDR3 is TGTGCCACCAGCAGAGACCCCCGGCGGACAGGCTACAATCAGCCCCAGCATTTT. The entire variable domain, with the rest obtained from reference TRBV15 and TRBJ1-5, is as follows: DAMVIQNPRYQVTQFGKPVTLSCSQTLNHNVMYWYQQKSSQAPKLLFHYYDKDFNNEADTPDNFQSRRPNTSFCFLDIRSPGLGDTAMYLCATSRDPRRTGYNQPQHFGDGTRLSIL.